These T cell receptor beta chains were read from a single sample in a study of OX40 agonist ivuxolimab in advanced cancers. Here immunoSEQ multiplex PCR was the method, and the copy in TCRdb shows in-frame clones only, minus some. In the table there are about 59,000 clones, 87% of which are singletons. The input for sequencing was CD4+ or CD8+ T cells sorted from blood, taken in a trial of the OX40 agonist ivuxolimab. The receptors were gathered from an adult with an advanced solid tumor such as melanoma, head and neck, liver or kidney cancer. The CDR3 runs from the conserved cysteine through the conserved F or W.

V gene: TRBV27
CDR3 protein: CASRPTGFHEQYF

V gene: TRBV7-2
CDR3 protein: CASSLDASGMQFF

V gene: TRBV2
CDR3 protein: CASWTGGGEVAFF

V gene: TRBV11-2
CDR3 protein: CASSLEVRYEQYF

V gene: TRBV6-1
CDR3 protein: CASSEDPSGNSPLHF

V gene: TRBV7-2
CDR3 protein: CASSRDRVYNEQFF

V gene: TRBV5-1
CDR3 protein: CASSGFVDTQYF

V gene: TRBV10-1
CDR3 protein: CASSEYRLNTEAFF

V gene: TRBV2
CDR3 protein: CASRARQGRAANSPLHF

V gene: TRBV6-1
CDR3 protein: CASSPQRWSTDTQYF

V gene: TRBV5-1
CDR3 protein: CASSLQGPGNTIYF

V gene: TRBV15
CDR3 protein: CATSAEGRGQDTYEQYF

V gene: TRBV19
CDR3 protein: CASSVTSRTSQPQHF

V gene: TRBV4-1
CDR3 protein: CASSQEWEWGGIGNTIYF

V gene: TRBV29-1
CDR3 protein: CSSYTDTQYF

V gene: TRBV4-2
CDR3 protein: CASSHGTENTEAFF

V gene: TRBV9
CDR3 protein: CASSPGGEGSGNTIYF

V gene: TRBV5-1
CDR3 protein: CASSLAGDNQPQHF

V gene: TRBV2
CDR3 protein: CASSEGRTGSEKLFF

V gene: TRBV18
CDR3 protein: CASSPPATRTGEQYF

V gene: TRBV10-3
CDR3 protein: CAITSGLAGDDEQFF

V gene: TRBV27
CDR3 protein: CASSLSSGSSYEQYF

V gene: TRBV2
CDR3 protein: CASSEARNVF

V gene: TRBV11-2
CDR3 protein: CASSLDPGGVDGYTF

V gene: TRBV7-8
CDR3 protein: CASSSGQYTEAFF

V gene: TRBV7-3
CDR3 protein: CASSFLGGSSDEQYF

V gene: TRBV7-2
CDR3 protein: CASSATGGSSGANVLTF

V gene: TRBV30
CDR3 protein: CAWSSPRDRGTDTQYF

V gene: TRBV29-1
CDR3 protein: CSVEVLAGTTDTQYF

V gene: TRBV18
CDR3 protein: CASSPNRGEQPQHF

V gene: TRBV5-8
CDR3 protein: CASSSGQQYQETQYF

V gene: TRBV6-5
CDR3 protein: CASSYGASRGTDTQYF

V gene: TRBV10-3
CDR3 protein: CAIRDRGETQYF

V gene: TRBV4-3
CDR3 protein: CASSQVYGSDEQYF

V gene: TRBV19
CDR3 protein: CASSIGGTAIYEQYF

V gene: TRBV4-1
CDR3 protein: CASSQGGARGPGTGKLFF

V gene: TRBV10-3
CDR3 protein: CAISDREIDYGYTF

V gene: TRBV7-9
CDR3 protein: CASTVTMNTEAFF

V gene: TRBV5-1
CDR3 protein: CASSLRTAYEQYF

V gene: TRBV5-6
CDR3 protein: CASSLLEGEQYF

V gene: TRBV11-2
CDR3 protein: CASSFDTNTEAFF

V gene: TRBV6-5
CDR3 protein: CASSRDGFSTDTQYF

V gene: TRBV13
CDR3 protein: CASSFRTGRNTIYF

V gene: TRBV7-2
CDR3 protein: CASSSIHFNEKLFF

V gene: TRBV7-9
CDR3 protein: CASSLGRVVGNTEAFF

V gene: TRBV25-1
CDR3 protein: CASSEYGESYGYTF

V gene: TRBV28
CDR3 protein: CASLEGGTVNQPQHF

V gene: TRBV27
CDR3 protein: CASLSGRGTDTQYF

V gene: TRBV6-5
CDR3 protein: CASSTPRLGETQYF